The text below deals with one T cell receptor (beta chain). Its antigen remains unidentified. No clone much larger than this one lies a single base away; base qualities are absent. The sample is drawn from a study of technical replicates of blood from a handful of donors (dated by TCRdb to about 2017). Between the V and J ends, shortened by 8 bases and 3 bases respectively, the junction contains 7 bases. The CDR3 covers 12 residues, taking in both the cysteine and the phenylalanine. Just the 36-base CDR3 DNA is kept, in frame starting at base 1. The germline V gene sets CDR1 to LGHNT and CDR2 to FRNRAP. The library was made by the immunoSEQ multiplex PCR assay. Here the immuneACCESS table is served through TCRdb, limited to in-frame sequences with V and J called. Missing clones are a known gap in these copies; in checked studies unresolved V genes cover under half, and the rest lacks a known reason. The sample table contains roughly 87,000 clones; only one count was recorded for roughly nine tenths of them. Approximately 0.41% of the sample is taken by the ten largest.

The source is a human donor in good health. Sequencing input: T cells isolated from PBMCs. The chain was built from TRBV12-5 and TRBJ1-4, with TRBD1 perhaps the D gene, on 5 matching bases. The nucleotides are TGTGCTAGTAAAGGGGCTAATGAAAAACTGTTTTTT. This yields the protein CASKGANEKLFF.